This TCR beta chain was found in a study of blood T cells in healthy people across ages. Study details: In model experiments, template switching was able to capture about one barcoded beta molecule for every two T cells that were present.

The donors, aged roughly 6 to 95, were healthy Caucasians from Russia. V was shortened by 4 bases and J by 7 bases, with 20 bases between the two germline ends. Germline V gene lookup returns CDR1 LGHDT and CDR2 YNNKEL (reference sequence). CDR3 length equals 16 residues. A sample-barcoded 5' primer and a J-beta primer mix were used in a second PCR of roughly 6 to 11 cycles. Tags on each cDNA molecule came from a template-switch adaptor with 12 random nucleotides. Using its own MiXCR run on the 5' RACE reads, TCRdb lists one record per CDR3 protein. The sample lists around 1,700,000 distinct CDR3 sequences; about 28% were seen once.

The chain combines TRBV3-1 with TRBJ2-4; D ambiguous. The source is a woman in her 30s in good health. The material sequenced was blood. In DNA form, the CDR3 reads TGTGCCAGCAGCCCAAGGGCCGGGCCCTCTAGGAACATTCAGTACTTC. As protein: CASSPRAGPSRNIQYF.